This record looks at one TCR beta chain sequence and its context. Germline V lookup: CDR1 MDHEN, CDR2 SYDVKM. This CDR3 is 14 amino acids long. The J segment lost 5 bases and the V segment lost 5 bases, leaving 7 bases of the junction unmatched. It was during active infection that Seattle patients were enrolled and then longitudinally followed. The record originates from a study of blood T cell repertoires in COVID-19. At the level of the study: Sites in the United States, Italy and Spain provided acute and convalescent COVID-19 samples.

The repertoire was sequenced with immunoSEQ multiplex PCR; TCRdb's copy has only in-frame clones and lacks some. The data contain tens of thousands of clones, over 75% of them singletons. The sequenced material came from peripheral blood. The receptor comes from a man aged 55 to 70 with COVID-19, enrolled during active disease. This chain links TRBV28 with TRBJ2-3; 7 positions match TRBD1. The CDR3 reads CASSRQGVQDTQYF. Written as DNA, the CDR3 is TGTGCCAGCAGTAGGCAGGGGGTTCAAGATACGCAGTATTTT. The variable domain in full, with the rest retrieved from reference TRBV28 and TRBJ2-3, is DVKVTQSSRYLVKRTGEKVFLECVQDMDHENMFWYRQDPGLGLRLIYFSYDVKMKEKGDIPEGYSVSREKKERFSLILESASTNQTSMYLCASSRQGVQDTQYFGPGTRLTVL.